This paragraph covers one T cell receptor beta chain sequence. Its target is not known. Single viable CD3+CD4+CD8-CD45RO+ cells were sorted as the memory CD4+ T cells. Generated by immunoSEQ multiplex PCR, the TCRdb table keeps only in-frame clones and is missing some. This sample has about 82,000 clones; roughly 80% occur once, and the top ten carry around 0.78%. The data originate from a study of memory CD4+ T cells and cytomegalovirus serostatus. In the study overall: Donors were healthy Belgian adults, 9 CMV seropositive and 24 seronegative. Notes on the study in general: Of roughly 180 reported CMV TCRbeta sequences, 55 to 80 were found in memory CD4+ repertoires. A US-trained random forest predicted CMV serostatus with median AUC around 0.93.

The CDR3 totals 14 residues. In germline, CDR1 is MNHNY, CDR2 SVGAGI (reference sequence). V lost 3 bases, J lost 2 bases, and 8 bases lay in between. V usage is TRBV6-6 and J usage is TRBJ1-5, with D hard to call. Sequenced sample: memory CD4+ T cells from blood. The sequence derives from an adult in good health and CMV-seronegative. CDR3 sequence: CASSYDERNQPQHF. The CDR3 DNA sequence: TGTGCCAGCAGTTATGACGAGCGCAATCAGCCCCAGCATTTT.